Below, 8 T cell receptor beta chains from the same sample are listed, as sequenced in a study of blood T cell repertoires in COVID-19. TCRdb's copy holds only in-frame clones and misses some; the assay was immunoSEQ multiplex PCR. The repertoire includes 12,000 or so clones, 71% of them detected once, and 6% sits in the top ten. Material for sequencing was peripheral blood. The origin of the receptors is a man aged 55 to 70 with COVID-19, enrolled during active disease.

CDR3 protein: CASTLNIQYF. CDR3 nucleotides: TGTGCCAGTACCTTAAACATTCAGTACTTC. V is TRBV19 and J is TRBJ2-4; D gene ambiguous. This CDR3 has 10 amino acids. V was clipped by 7 bases and J by 6 bases, with 4 bases between them. Germline V gives CDR1 LNHDA, CDR2 SQIVND (reference sequence). Complete variable domain (other parts from reference TRBV19 and TRBJ2-4): DGGITQSPKYLFRKEGQNVTLSCEQNLNHDAMYWYRQDPGQGLRLIYYSQIVNDFQKGDIAEGYSVSREKKESFPLTVTSAQKNPTAFYLCASTLNIQYFGAGTRLSVL.

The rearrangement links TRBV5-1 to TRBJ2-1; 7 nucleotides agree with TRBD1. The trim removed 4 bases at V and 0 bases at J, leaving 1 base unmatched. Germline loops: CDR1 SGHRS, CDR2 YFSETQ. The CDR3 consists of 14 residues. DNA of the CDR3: TGCGCCAGCAGCCGGGACAGCTCCTACAATGAGCAGTTCTTC. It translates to CASSRDSSYNEQFF.

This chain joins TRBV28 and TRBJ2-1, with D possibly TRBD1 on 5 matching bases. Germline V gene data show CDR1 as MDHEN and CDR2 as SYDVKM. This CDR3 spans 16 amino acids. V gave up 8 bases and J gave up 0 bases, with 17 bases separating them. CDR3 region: CASGMGQASSYNEQFF. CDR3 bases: TGTGCCAGCGGAATGGGGCAGGCGAGCTCCTACAATGAGCAGTTCTTC.

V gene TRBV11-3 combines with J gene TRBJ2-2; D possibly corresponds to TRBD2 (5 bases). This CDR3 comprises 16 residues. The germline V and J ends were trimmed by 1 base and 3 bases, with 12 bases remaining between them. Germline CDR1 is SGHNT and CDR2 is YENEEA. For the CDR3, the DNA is TGTGCCAGCAGCTTAGTCGCTAGCTTTTACACCGGGGAGCTGTTTTTT. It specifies CASSLVASFYTGELFF.

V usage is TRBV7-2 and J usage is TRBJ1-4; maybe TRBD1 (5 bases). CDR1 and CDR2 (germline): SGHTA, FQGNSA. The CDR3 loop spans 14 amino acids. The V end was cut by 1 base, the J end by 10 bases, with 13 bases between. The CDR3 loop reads CASSLGPIGGKLFF. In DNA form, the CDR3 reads TGTGCCAGCAGCTTAGGACCCATCGGGGGAAAACTGTTTTTT.

CDR3 sequence reads: CASSKTDSNQPQHF. The CDR3 nucleotides read TGTGCCAGCAGCAAGACAGATAGCAATCAGCCCCAGCATTTT. The chain links TRBV9 to TRBJ1-5, with D possibly matching TRBD1 (5 bases). Germline loops: CDR1 SGDLS, CDR2 YYNGEE. The CDR3 contains 14 residues. V was clipped by 4 bases and J by 0 bases, with 8 bases between them.

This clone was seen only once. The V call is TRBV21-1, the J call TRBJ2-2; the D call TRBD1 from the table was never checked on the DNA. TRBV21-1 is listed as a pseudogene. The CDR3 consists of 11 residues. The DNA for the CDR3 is TGTGCCAGCCCGTGGCCCGGGGAGCTGTTTTTT. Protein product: CASPWPGELFF.

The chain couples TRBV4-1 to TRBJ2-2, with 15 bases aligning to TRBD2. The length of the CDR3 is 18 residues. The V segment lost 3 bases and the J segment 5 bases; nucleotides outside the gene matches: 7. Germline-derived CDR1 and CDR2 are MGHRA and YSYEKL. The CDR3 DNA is TGCGCCAGCAGCCAGTTGGGACTAGCGGGGGGTCGGACCGGGGAGCTGTTTTTT. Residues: CASSQLGLAGGRTGELFF.